Here is one T cell receptor (beta chain) with its context. The antigen is not known. This sample was included in a study of shared clonotypes between healthy human individuals. The study, taken as a whole, reports: It was the few donors that limited the genetic and exposure-history diversity represented.

Measured with immunoSEQ multiplex PCR; TCRdb has only the in-frame clones, and not every one. Of over 400,000 clones listed, approximately 84% are singletons. The CDR3 contains 14 residues. CDR1 and CDR2 (germline): MNHNY, SVGAGI (reference sequence). V lost 9 bases, J lost 2 bases, and 17 bases lay in between. The sequence was obtained from a woman in her thirties or forties in good health. Some clones in this sample may be carry-over from other donors' samples. The sequenced material came from PBMCs. This rearrangement joins TRBV6-6 to TRBJ2-7; D possibly matches TRBD1 or TRBD2 (6 bases each). The CDR3 nucleotides are TGTGCCAGTGGTATAGGGGGACTTACCTACGAGCAGTACTTC. Amino acids: CASGIGGLTYEQYF.